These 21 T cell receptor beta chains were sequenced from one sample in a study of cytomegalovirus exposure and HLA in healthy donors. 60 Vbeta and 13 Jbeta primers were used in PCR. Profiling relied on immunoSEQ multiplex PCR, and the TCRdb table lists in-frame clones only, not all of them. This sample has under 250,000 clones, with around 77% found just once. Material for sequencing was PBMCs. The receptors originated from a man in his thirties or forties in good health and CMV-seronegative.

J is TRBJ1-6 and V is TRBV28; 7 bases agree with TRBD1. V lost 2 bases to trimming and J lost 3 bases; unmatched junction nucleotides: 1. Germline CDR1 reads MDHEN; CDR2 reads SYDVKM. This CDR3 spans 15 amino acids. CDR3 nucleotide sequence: TGTGCCAGCAGTTTAAGGGGGCGCTATAATTCACCCCTCCACTTT. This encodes CASSLRGRYNSPLHF.

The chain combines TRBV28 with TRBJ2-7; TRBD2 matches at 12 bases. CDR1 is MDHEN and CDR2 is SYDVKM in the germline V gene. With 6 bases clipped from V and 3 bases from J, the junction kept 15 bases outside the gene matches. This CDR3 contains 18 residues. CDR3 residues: CASRKSGLAGTLGYEQYF. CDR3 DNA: TGTGCCAGCAGAAAATCAGGACTAGCGGGAACATTGGGCTACGAGCAGTACTTC.

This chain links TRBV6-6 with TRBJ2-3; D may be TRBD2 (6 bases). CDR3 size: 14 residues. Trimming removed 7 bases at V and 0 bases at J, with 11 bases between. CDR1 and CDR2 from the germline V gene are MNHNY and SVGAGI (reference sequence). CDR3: CASISGGSTDTQYF. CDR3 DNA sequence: TGTGCCAGCATTAGCGGAGGCAGCACAGATACGCAGTATTTT.

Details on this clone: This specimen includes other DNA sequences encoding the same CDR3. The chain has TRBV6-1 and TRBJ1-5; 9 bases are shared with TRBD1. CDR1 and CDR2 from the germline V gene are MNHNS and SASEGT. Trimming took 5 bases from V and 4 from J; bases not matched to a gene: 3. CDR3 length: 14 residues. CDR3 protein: CASSPGQGNQPQHF. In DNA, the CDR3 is TGTGCCAGCAGTCCGGGACAGGGTAATCAGCCCCAGCATTTT.

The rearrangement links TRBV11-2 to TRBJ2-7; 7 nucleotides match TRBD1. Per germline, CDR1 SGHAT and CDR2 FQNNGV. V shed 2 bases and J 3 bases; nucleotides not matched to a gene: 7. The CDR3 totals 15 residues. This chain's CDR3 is CASSLRGQKLYEQYF. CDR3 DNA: TGTGCCAGCAGCTTAAGGGGACAGAAACTCTACGAGCAGTACTTC.

The CDR3, as DNA: TGTGCCAGCTCCGACCGACAGGGAGGATACACTGAAGCTTTCTTT. Translation: CASSDRQGGYTEAFF. The rearrangement links TRBV6-1 to TRBJ1-1; 7 bases map to TRBD1. CDR1 MNHNS and CDR2 SASEGT come from the germline V gene. Trimming cost V 8 bases and J 3 bases; bases outside gene matches: 12. This CDR3 has 15 residues.

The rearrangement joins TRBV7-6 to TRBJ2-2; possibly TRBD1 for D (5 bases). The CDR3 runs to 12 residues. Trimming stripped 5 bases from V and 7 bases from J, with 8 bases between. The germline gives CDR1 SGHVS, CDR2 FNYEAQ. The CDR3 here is CASSPRGGELFF. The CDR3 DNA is TGTGCCAGCAGCCCAAGGGGCGGGGAGCTGTTTTTT.

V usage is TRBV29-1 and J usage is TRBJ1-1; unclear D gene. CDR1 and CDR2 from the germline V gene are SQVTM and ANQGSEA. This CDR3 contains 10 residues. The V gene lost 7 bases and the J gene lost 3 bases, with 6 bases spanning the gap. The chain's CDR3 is CSGGHTEAFF. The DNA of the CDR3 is TGCAGCGGAGGCCACACTGAAGCTTTCTTT.

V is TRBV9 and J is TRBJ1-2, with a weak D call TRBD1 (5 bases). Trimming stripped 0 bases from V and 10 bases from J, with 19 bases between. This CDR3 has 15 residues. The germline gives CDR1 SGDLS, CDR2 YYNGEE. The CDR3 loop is CASSVGSGRGVNYTF. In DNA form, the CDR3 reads TGTGCCAGCAGCGTAGGTTCGGGACGGGGGGTGAACTACACCTTC. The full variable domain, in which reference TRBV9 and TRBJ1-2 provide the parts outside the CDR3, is DSGVTQTPKHLITATGQRVTLRCSPRSGDLSVYWYQQSLDQGLQFLIQYYNGEERAKGNILERFSAQQFPDLHSELNLSSLELGDSALYFCASSVGSGRGVNYTFGSGTRLTVV.

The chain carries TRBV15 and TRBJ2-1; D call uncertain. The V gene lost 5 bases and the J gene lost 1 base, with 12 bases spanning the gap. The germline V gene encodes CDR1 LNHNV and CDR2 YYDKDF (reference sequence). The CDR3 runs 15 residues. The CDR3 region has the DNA TGTGCCACCAGCGGGCCTCGTGGTTCCTACAATGAGCAGTTCTTC. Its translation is CATSGPRGSYNEQFF.

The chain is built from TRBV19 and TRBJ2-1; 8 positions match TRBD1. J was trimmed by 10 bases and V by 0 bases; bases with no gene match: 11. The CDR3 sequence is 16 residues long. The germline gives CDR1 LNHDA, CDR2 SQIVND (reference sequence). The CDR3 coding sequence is TGTGCCAGTAGTATAGAAATTGGGACAGGCCTCGGGGAGCAGTTCTTC. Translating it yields CASSIEIGTGLGEQFF.

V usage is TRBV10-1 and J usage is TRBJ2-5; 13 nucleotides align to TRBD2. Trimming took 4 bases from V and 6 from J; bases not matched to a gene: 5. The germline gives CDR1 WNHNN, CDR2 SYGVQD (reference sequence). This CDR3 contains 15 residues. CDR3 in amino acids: CASSAGTSGTKTQYF. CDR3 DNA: TGCGCCAGCAGTGCAGGGACTAGCGGGACGAAGACCCAGTACTTC.

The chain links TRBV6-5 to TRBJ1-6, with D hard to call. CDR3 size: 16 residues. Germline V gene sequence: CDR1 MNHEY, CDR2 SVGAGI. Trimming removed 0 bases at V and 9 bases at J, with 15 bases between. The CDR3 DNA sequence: TGTGCCAGCAGTTACTCTGAACGACTCATTGGTTCACCCCTCCACTTT. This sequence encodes CASSYSERLIGSPLHF.

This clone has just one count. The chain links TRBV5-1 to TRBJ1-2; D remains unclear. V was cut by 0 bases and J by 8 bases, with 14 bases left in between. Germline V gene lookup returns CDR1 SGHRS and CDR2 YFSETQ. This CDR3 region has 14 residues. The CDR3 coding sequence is TGCGCCAGCAGCTTGGCTGGCCCCGGGGTCGGCTACACCTTC. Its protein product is CASSLAGPGVGYTF.

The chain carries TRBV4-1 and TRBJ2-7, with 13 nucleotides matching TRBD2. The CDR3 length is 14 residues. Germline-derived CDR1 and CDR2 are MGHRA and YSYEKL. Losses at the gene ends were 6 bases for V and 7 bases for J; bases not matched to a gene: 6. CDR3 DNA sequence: TGCGCCAGCAGACGACTAGCGGGAGGCTTAGAGCAGTACTTC. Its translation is CASRRLAGGLEQYF.

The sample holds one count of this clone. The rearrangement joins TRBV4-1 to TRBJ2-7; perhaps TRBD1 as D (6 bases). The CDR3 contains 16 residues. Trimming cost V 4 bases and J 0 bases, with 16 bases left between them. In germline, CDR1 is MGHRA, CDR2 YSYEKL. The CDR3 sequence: CASSPPQGTSSYEQYF. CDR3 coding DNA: TGCGCCAGCAGCCCTCCACAGGGTACCAGCTCCTACGAGCAGTACTTC.

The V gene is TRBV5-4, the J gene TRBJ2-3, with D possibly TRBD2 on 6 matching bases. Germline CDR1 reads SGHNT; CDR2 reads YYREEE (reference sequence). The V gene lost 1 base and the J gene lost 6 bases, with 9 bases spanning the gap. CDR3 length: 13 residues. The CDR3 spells CASSLRLADTQYF. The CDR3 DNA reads TGTGCCAGCAGCTTGCGCCTAGCGGATACGCAGTATTTT.

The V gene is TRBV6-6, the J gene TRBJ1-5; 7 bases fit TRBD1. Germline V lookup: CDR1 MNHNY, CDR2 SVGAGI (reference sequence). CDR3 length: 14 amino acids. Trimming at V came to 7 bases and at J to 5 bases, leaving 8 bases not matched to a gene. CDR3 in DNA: TGTGCCAGCAAACAGACAGGGCTCGATCAGCCCCAGCATTTT. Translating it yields CASKQTGLDQPQHF.

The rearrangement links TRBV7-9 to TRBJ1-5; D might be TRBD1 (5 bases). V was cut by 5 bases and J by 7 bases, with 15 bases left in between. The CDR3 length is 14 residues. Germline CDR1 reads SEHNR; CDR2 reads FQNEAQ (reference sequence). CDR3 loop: CASSPFGGSQPQHF. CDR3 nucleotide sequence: TGTGCCAGCAGCCCCTTTGGGGGGAGCCAGCCCCAGCATTTT.

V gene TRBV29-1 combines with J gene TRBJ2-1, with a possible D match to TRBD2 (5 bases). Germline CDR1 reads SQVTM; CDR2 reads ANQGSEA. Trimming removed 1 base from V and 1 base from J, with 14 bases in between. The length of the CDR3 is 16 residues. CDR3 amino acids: CSVEGSREYSYNEQFF. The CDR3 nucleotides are TGCAGCGTTGAAGGTTCACGGGAATATTCCTACAATGAGCAGTTCTTC.

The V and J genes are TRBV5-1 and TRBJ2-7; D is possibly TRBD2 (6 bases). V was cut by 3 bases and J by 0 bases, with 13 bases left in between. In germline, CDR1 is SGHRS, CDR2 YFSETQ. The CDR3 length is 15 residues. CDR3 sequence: CASSYSGPTSYEQYF. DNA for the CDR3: TGCGCCAGCAGCTATAGCGGACCGACCTCCTACGAGCAGTACTTC.